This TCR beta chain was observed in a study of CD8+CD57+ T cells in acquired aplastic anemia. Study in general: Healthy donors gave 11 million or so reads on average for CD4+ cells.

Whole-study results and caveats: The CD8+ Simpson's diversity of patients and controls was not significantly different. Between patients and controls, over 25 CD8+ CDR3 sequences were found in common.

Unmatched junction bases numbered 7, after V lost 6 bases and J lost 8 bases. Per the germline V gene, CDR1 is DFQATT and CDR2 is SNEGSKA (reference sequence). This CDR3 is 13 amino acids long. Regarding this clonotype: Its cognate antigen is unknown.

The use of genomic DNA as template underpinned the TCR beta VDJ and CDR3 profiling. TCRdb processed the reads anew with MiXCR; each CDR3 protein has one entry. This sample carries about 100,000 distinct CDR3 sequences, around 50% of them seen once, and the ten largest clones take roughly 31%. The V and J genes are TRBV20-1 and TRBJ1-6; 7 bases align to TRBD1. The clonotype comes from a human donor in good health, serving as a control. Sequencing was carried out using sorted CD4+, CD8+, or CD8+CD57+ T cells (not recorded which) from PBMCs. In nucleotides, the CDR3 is TGCAGTGCCAGGGGGATGGGGTATTCACCCCTCCACTTT. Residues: CSARGMGYSPLHF.